This is a list of T cell receptor beta chains from one sample in a study of long-term antiretroviral therapy in people with HIV. Here immunoSEQ multiplex PCR was the method, and the copy in TCRdb shows in-frame clones only, minus some. The profile shows about 36,000 clones, about four fifths of them singletons. Sequenced here: unsorted PBMCs, sampled 0.6 years after starting antiretroviral therapy. These receptors were collected from a man aged 18 to 30 with HIV. Both conserved end residues are part of each CDR3.

v_call: TRBV10-3; j_call: TRBJ2-6; cdr3_aa: CAINIDGVVSGANVLTF
v_call: TRBV13; j_call: TRBJ1-1; cdr3_aa: CASSQQQGANTEAFF
v_call: TRBV5-6; j_call: TRBJ1-1; cdr3_aa: CASSLGRRNTEAFF
v_call: TRBV14; j_call: TRBJ2-7; cdr3_aa: CASSPVGGVSEQYF
v_call: TRBV10-2; j_call: TRBJ1-5; cdr3_aa: CASSEYYSNQPQHF
v_call: TRBV11-1; j_call: TRBJ1-1; cdr3_aa: CASSLRSTGGEAFF
v_call: TRBV28; j_call: TRBJ2-1; cdr3_aa: CATLGGALAGHEQFF
v_call: TRBV7-7; j_call: TRBJ1-4; cdr3_aa: CASSLRQGMNEKLFF
v_call: TRBV18; j_call: TRBJ2-3; cdr3_aa: CASSPSRAGSSTDTQYF
v_call: TRBV11-2; j_call: TRBJ2-3; cdr3_aa: CASSLMSGGTDTQYF
v_call: TRBV30; j_call: TRBJ1-2; cdr3_aa: CAWSLDSRGYTF
v_call: TRBV11-2; j_call: TRBJ2-2; cdr3_aa: CASSTGTATGELFF
v_call: TRBV5-6; j_call: TRBJ2-1; cdr3_aa: CASSLGLSSYNEQFF
v_call: TRBV7-2; j_call: TRBJ1-5; cdr3_aa: CASSSNSRGNQPQHF
v_call: TRBV15; j_call: TRBJ1-1; cdr3_aa: CATSRAGRGNTEAFF
v_call: TRBV6-5; j_call: TRBJ1-1; cdr3_aa: CASSYSEGEAFF
v_call: TRBV27; j_call: TRBJ2-7; cdr3_aa: CASSFRWTEVGLLVNWTPYEQYF
v_call: TRBV6-1; j_call: TRBJ1-3; cdr3_aa: CASTMDRVGNTIYF
v_call: TRBV10-3; j_call: TRBJ2-7; cdr3_aa: CAISDLPYEQYF
v_call: TRBV6-5; j_call: TRBJ2-1; cdr3_aa: CASRSGPSSYNEQFF
v_call: TRBV25-1; j_call: TRBJ1-2; cdr3_aa: CASSRQQGLDGYTF
v_call: TRBV10-1; j_call: TRBJ2-7; cdr3_aa: CASSYTLDEQYF